A single sample gave rise to the 20 T cell receptor beta chains below, sequenced in a study of T cells in Graves' hyperthyroidism and ophthalmopathy. The source material, RNA transcripts, was used to amplify TCR beta CDR3 regions. The HTBI set primed first-round TCR CDR3 RT-PCR. TCRdb re-analysed the multiplex PCR reads in MiXCR, keeping a single row per CDR3 protein. The sample has roughly 300,000 distinct CDR3 sequences; 25% are singletons. Sequenced: blood. These receptors were taken from a man in his forties with Graves' hyperthyroidism that later progressed to Graves' ophthalmopathy.

The chain links TRBV6-5 to TRBJ2-7, with 9 bases lining up with TRBD2. The CDR3 has 17 residues. Trimming removed 0 bases from V and 4 bases from J; junction bases left unmatched: 10. The germline V gene encodes CDR1 MNHEY and CDR2 SVGAGI. CDR3 nucleotide sequence: TGTGCCAGCAGTTACTCGAGGGTTAGCGGGAGTGGGTACGAGCAGTACTTC. This gives the protein CASSYSRVSGSGYEQYF.

This clonotype showed up just a few times. The V gene is TRBV6-2 or TRBV6-3, the J gene TRBJ1-5; D is unresolved. Germline lookup yields CDR1 MNHEY and CDR2 SVGEGT. This CDR3 contains 14 residues. V lost 1 base and J 6 bases, leaving 10 bases between the germline ends. The CDR3 spells CASSYFKGGQPQHF. DNA of the CDR3: TGTGCCAGCAGTTACTTCAAGGGAGGTCAGCCCCAGCATTTT.

This chain links TRBV27 with TRBJ1-3; maybe TRBD1 (6 bases). Between the trimmed V and J ends, which lost 6 bases and 2 bases, there was a span of 8 bases. This CDR3 contains 13 residues. From germline, CDR1 is MNHEY and CDR2 SMNVEV (reference sequence). The CDR3 here is CASSNRAGNTIYF. DNA of the CDR3: TGTGCCAGCAGCAACAGGGCTGGAAACACCATATATTTT.

This clonotype was recorded at least ten times. The chain employs TRBV30 and TRBJ2-5, with 9 nucleotides matching TRBD1. V dropped 3 bases and J dropped 2; count of bases not matched to a gene: 4. The CDR3 is 14 amino acids. Germline loops: CDR1 GTSNPN, CDR2 SVGIG (reference sequence). The chain's CDR3 is CAWSPGTGQETQYF. The CDR3 DNA reads TGTGCCTGGAGCCCCGGGACAGGGCAAGAGACCCAGTACTTC. Full variable domain (rest looked up from reference TRBV30 and TRBJ2-5): SQTIHQWPATLVQPVGSPLSLECTVEGTSNPNLYWYRQAAGRGLQLLFYSVGIGQISSEVPQNLSASRPQDRQFILSSKKLLLSDSGFYLCAWSPGTGQETQYFGPGTRLLVL.

The chain recombines TRBV15 with TRBJ1-2; the match to TRBD1 covers 9 bases. After removal of 3 bases from V and 7 bases from J, the junction contained 15 bases not matched to a gene. CDR1 and CDR2 (germline): LNHNV, YYDKDF (reference sequence). The CDR3 has 17 amino acids. CDR3: CATSRKGGTGSIGGYTF. The CDR3 region has the DNA TGTGCCACCAGCAGGAAGGGAGGGACAGGGAGTATCGGTGGCTACACCTTC. Drawing the rest from reference TRBV15 and TRBJ1-2, the complete variable domain is DAMVIQNPRYQVTQFGKPVTLSCSQTLNHNVMYWYQQKSSQAPKLLFHYYDKDFNNEADTPDNFQSRRPNTSFCFLDIRSPGLGDTAMYLCATSRKGGTGSIGGYTFGSGTRLTVV.

At least ten counts were recorded for this clonotype. The rearrangement links TRBV30 to TRBJ1-1; no clear D. The CDR3 extends over 14 amino acids. The V end was cut by 1 base, the J end by 4 bases, with 13 bases between. Germline V gene sequence: CDR1 GTSNPN, CDR2 SVGIG (reference sequence). Here the CDR3 DNA reads TGTGCCTGGAGTGGTAACAGAATCTTCACTGAAGCTTTCTTT. Translating it yields CAWSGNRIFTEAFF.

This clonotype showed up many times. The chain uses TRBV6-1 and TRBJ2-3; TRBD1 agrees at 7 bases. Germline loops: CDR1 MNHNS, CDR2 SASEGT. V lost 5 bases to trimming and J lost 6 bases; unmatched junction nucleotides: 11. The CDR3 has 15 amino acids. CDR3 sequence (DNA): TGTGCCAGCAGTAAACAGGGGTCAAGTAGCGATACGCAGTATTTT. Translating gives CASSKQGSSSDTQYF.

This clonotype was counted many times. The chain links TRBV2 to TRBJ1-3; no clear D gene. CDR3 length: 14 residues. Germline-derived CDR1 and CDR2 are SNHLY and FYNNEI. Trimming cost V 3 bases and J 0 bases, with 6 bases left between them. The CDR3 sequence is CASSETHSGNTIYF. CDR3 in DNA: TGTGCCAGCAGTGAGACGCACTCTGGAAACACCATATATTTT.

This clonotype has ten or more counts. The chain combines TRBV12-3 or TRBV12-4 with TRBJ2-7, with a weak D call TRBD2 (5 bases). Trimming stripped 7 bases from V and 6 bases from J, with 16 bases between. The CDR3 spans 13 residues. Written as DNA, the CDR3 is TGTGCCAGCAAACCAGGAGGTCGCGGCGAGCAGTACTTC. It translates to CASKPGGRGEQYF.

The gene calls are TRBV28 and TRBJ2-7; 11 bases fit TRBD2. CDR3 length equals 14 residues. Looked up from germline, CDR1 is MDHEN and CDR2 is SYDVKM. The V gene end was trimmed by 10 bases and the J gene end by 3 bases; junction bases not matched to a gene: 8. For the CDR3, the DNA is TGTGCCACCATTACTAGCGGGAGAAACTACGAGCAGTACTTC. This encodes CATITSGRNYEQYF.

The table lists this clonotype with many counts. The chain combines TRBV19 with TRBJ2-4, with TRBD1 matching over 7 bases. Germline V gives CDR1 LNHDA, CDR2 SQIVND (reference sequence). This CDR3 comprises 14 residues. V dropped 6 bases and J dropped 6; count of bases not matched to a gene: 8. The CDR3 DNA is TGTGCCAGTAGCACAACCGGGACAGTAAACATTCAGTACTTC. Its protein product is CASSTTGTVNIQYF. Drawing the rest from reference TRBV19 and TRBJ2-4, the complete variable domain is DGGITQSPKYLFRKEGQNVTLSCEQNLNHDAMYWYRQDPGQGLRLIYYSQIVNDFQKGDIAEGYSVSREKKESFPLTVTSAQKNPTAFYLCASSTTGTVNIQYFGAGTRLSVL.

The CDR3 loop reads CASSNGGIDETQYF. The CDR3 DNA reads TGTGCCAGCAGTAATGGAGGGATTGATGAGACCCAGTACTTC. V and J are TRBV12-3 or TRBV12-4 and TRBJ2-5, with D perhaps TRBD2 (6 bases). This CDR3 has 14 residues. The V and J ends lost 5 bases and 5 bases respectively, with 15 bases between them.

This clonotype was counted many times. The CDR3 DNA follows: TGTGCCAGCAGCTCAGCCGGGGGCCCGCGCTACACCTTC. Its translation: CASSSAGGPRYTF. The chain combines TRBV7-9 with TRBJ1-2, with D possibly matching TRBD1 (6 bases). Germline loops: CDR1 SEHNR, CDR2 FQNEAQ (reference sequence). This CDR3 region has 13 residues. Trimming cost V 4 bases and J 9 bases, with 15 bases left between them.

Ten or more counts support this clonotype. The gene calls are TRBV13 and TRBJ1-1; no firm D call. Germline lookup yields CDR1 PRHDT and CDR2 FYEKMQ (reference sequence). Deletions cut 0 bases from V and 1 base from J, with 6 bases between. This CDR3 has 14 amino acids. The CDR3, as DNA: TGTGCCAGCAGCTTAGGACAGCCGAACACTGAAGCTTTCTTT. It yields the protein CASSLGQPNTEAFF.

As DNA, the CDR3 is TGTGCCAGCAGTTACTCGGACTGGAACTACGAGCAGTACTTC. Amino acids: CASSYSDWNYEQYF. The chain carries TRBV6-5 and TRBJ2-7; tentative D call: TRBD2 (5 bases). V shed 0 bases and J shed 3 bases, with 9 bases lying between them. The CDR3 consists of 14 residues. The germline V gene encodes CDR1 MNHEY and CDR2 SVGAGI.

The chain has TRBV28 and TRBJ1-1; 10 bases fit TRBD1. CDR1 MDHEN and CDR2 SYDVKM come from the germline V gene. V was clipped by 6 bases and J by 4 bases; unmatched bases: 8. This CDR3 has 15 amino acids. The CDR3 here is CASSTSDRGGTEAFF. CDR3 sequence (DNA): TGTGCCAGCAGCACTTCGGACAGGGGGGGCACTGAAGCTTTCTTT.

The V call is TRBV30, the J call TRBJ2-7; a possible D gene is TRBD2 (7 bases). This CDR3 region has 13 residues. CDR1 is GTSNPN and CDR2 is SVGIG in the germline V gene (reference sequence). In nucleotides, the CDR3 is TGTGCAGTCACTAGCGAAGGGGGCTACGAGCAGTACTTC. Translation gives CAVTSEGGYEQYF.

On this clonotype itself: The junction departs from the called germline gene at one end, perhaps through a read error. This CDR3 is CATSDPDRGDGYGYTF. In DNA, the CDR3 is TGTGCCACCAGTGACCCGGACAGGGGAGATGGCTATGGCTACACCTTC. The chain recombines TRBV6-2 or TRBV6-3 with TRBJ1-2; 9 nucleotides match TRBD1. Looked up from germline, CDR1 is MNHEY and CDR2 is SVGEGT. The CDR3 has 16 residues.

This clonotype was detected many times. The chain combines TRBV5-1 with TRBJ1-1; no clear D. Germline CDR1 and CDR2: SGHRS and YFSETQ. There are 15 residues in the CDR3. Between the trimmed V and J ends, which lost 1 base and 1 base, there was a span of 11 bases. For the CDR3, the DNA is TGCGCCAGCAGCTTGAGCAGCTCCTCGAACACTGAAGCTTTCTTT. Translated: CASSLSSSSNTEAFF.

In this sample, this clonotype turned up many times. The chain combines TRBV2 with TRBJ1-4; D gene unclear. The CDR3 sequence is 14 residues long. The V and J ends lost 5 bases and 4 bases respectively, with 11 bases between them. In germline, CDR1 is SNHLY, CDR2 FYNNEI. In DNA, the CDR3 is TGTGCCAGCAGTCGTCAGGAGTTTAATGAAAAACTGTTTTTT. This translates into CASSRQEFNEKLFF.